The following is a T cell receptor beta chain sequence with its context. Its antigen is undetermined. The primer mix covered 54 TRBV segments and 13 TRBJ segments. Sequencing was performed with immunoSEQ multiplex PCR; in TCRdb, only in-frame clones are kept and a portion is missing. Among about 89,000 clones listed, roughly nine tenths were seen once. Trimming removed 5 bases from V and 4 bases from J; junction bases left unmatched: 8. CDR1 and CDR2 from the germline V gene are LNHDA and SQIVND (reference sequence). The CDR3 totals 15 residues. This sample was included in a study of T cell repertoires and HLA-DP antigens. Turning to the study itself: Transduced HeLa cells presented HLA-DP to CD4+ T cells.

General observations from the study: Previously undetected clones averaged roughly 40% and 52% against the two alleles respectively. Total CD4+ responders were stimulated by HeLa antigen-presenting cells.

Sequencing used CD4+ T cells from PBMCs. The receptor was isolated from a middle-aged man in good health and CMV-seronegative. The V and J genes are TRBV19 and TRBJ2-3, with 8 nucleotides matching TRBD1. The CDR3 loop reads CASSGRTGTPDTQYF. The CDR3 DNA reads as TGTGCCAGTAGTGGAAGGACAGGGACCCCAGATACGCAGTATTTT.